These T cell receptor beta chains were read from a single sample in a study of shared clonotypes between healthy human individuals. Repertoires were generated with immunoSEQ multiplex PCR, while TCRdb's copy carries only in-frame clones and drops some. The sample lists nearly 2 million clones, 85% to 95% seen once, with around 1% in the top ten. The material sequenced was naive CD8+ T cells sorted from blood. The receptors originated from a young man in good health. Each CDR3 is given with its conserved first and last residue. The D gene is left open where the match is weak. Clone size is given for some rows only: seen once, a few or many times, or a class if the clone is expanded.

CDR3: CASSQPGQGNYGYTF
DNA: TGCGCCAGCAGCCAACCGGGACAGGGAAACTATGGCTACACCTTC
V: TRBV4-3
D: TRBD1
size: -
J: TRBJ1-2

CDR3: CAISDDLLRAGELFF
DNA: TGTGCCATCAGTGACGACCTGCTCCGGGCCGGGGAGCTGTTTTTT
V: TRBV10-3
D: -
size: -
J: TRBJ2-2

CDR3: CASSPGGIQYF
DNA: TGTGCCAGCAGCCCGGGGGGCATTCAGTACTTC
V: TRBV7-9
D: TRBD2
size: -
J: TRBJ2-4

CDR3: CASSSRLTGELFF
DNA: TGTGCCAGCAGCTCCCGCCTGACCGGGGAGCTGTTTTTT
V: TRBV11-3
D: -
size: -
J: TRBJ2-2

CDR3: CASSLPQWGLADTQYF
DNA: TGTGCCAGCAGTTTACCCCAGTGGGGACTCGCAGATACGCAGTATTTT
V: TRBV28
D: -
size: -
J: TRBJ2-3

CDR3: CASSPTGNQVDEQYF
DNA: TGCGCCAGCAGCCCGACAGGGAACCAGGTCGACGAGCAGTACTTC
V: TRBV4-1
D: TRBD1
size: -
J: TRBJ2-7

CDR3: CASSPRGGPNTGELFF
DNA: TGTGCCAGCAGCCCGCGCGGGGGGCCGAACACCGGGGAGCTGTTTTTT
V: TRBV7-3
D: TRBD2
size: -
J: TRBJ2-2

CDR3: CASSSGHGSYEQYF
DNA: TGTGCCAGTAGTTCAGGGCACGGATCCTACGAGCAGTACTTC
V: TRBV19
D: -
size: -
J: TRBJ2-7

CDR3: CASSISGISYEQYF
DNA: TGTGCCAGTAGTATTAGCGGAATCTCCTACGAGCAGTACTTC
V: TRBV19
D: -
size: -
J: TRBJ2-7

CDR3: CASSSGTVDEQYF
DNA: TGTGCCAGCAGCTCTGGGACAGTCGACGAGCAGTACTTC
V: TRBV11-2
D: TRBD1
size: -
J: TRBJ2-7

CDR3: CASSQETPNTEAFF
DNA: TGTGCCAGCAGTCAAGAGACACCGAACACTGAAGCTTTCTTT
V: TRBV27
D: -
size: -
J: TRBJ1-1

CDR3: CASSLLGDSYEQYF
DNA: TGTGCCAGCAGCCTACTCGGCGACTCCTACGAGCAGTACTTC
V: TRBV6-1
D: -
size: -
J: TRBJ2-7

CDR3: CASTPTGSNTEAFF
DNA: TGTGCCAGCACCCCGACAGGTTCGAACACTGAAGCTTTCTTT
V: TRBV27
D: -
size: -
J: TRBJ1-1

CDR3: CASSLTAGVNSPLHF
DNA: TGTGCCAGCAGCTTGACGGCAGGGGTTAATTCACCCCTCCACTTT
V: TRBV7-3
D: -
size: -
J: TRBJ1-6

CDR3: CASSWTGTNEKLFF
DNA: TGTGCCAGCAGCTGGACGGGGACTAATGAAAAACTGTTTTTT
V: TRBV5-6
D: -
size: -
J: TRBJ1-4

CDR3: CASSDSSTYSGRRNEQFF
DNA: TGCGCCAGCAGTGACTCCTCTACGTACAGCGGGAGGAGAAATGAGCAGTTCTTC
V: TRBV10-1
D: TRBD2
size: once
J: TRBJ2-1

CDR3: CASSSPPPGARGGYEQYF
DNA: TGCGCCAGCAGCTCCCCGCCCCCAGGGGCAAGGGGTGGATACGAGCAGTACTTC
V: TRBV5-1
D: -
size: -
J: TRBJ2-7

CDR3: CSVESGGTEAFF
DNA: TGCAGCGTTGAATCAGGTGGCACTGAAGCTTTCTTT
V: TRBV29-1
D: -
size: -
J: TRBJ1-1

CDR3: CAWTTGGDDEQFF
DNA: TGTGCCTGGACTACCGGCGGGGATGATGAGCAGTTCTTC
V: TRBV30
D: -
size: -
J: TRBJ2-1

CDR3: CASSIGGRISDTQYF
DNA: TGTGCCAGTAGTATAGGGGGCAGGATCTCAGATACGCAGTATTTT
V: TRBV19
D: -
size: -
J: TRBJ2-3

CDR3: CAISEPRAVYNEQFF
DNA: TGTGCCATCAGTGAGCCTAGGGCGGTGTACAATGAGCAGTTCTTC
V: TRBV10-3
D: -
size: -
J: TRBJ2-1

CDR3: CASSLAIGTSYEQYF
DNA: TGTGCCAGCAGCTTGGCCATCGGGACCTCCTACGAGCAGTACTTC
V: TRBV5-6
D: -
size: -
J: TRBJ2-7

CDR3: CASSPLGQADEQYF
DNA: TGTGCCAGCAGCCCCCTTGGACAGGCGGACGAGCAGTACTTC
V: TRBV2
D: TRBD1
size: -
J: TRBJ2-7

CDR3: CASSYVLPANYGYTF
DNA: TGTGCCAGCAGTTACGTGCTCCCTGCTAACTATGGCTACACCTTC
V: TRBV6-6
D: -
size: -
J: TRBJ1-2

CDR3: CASSLAAGYSTDTQYF
DNA: TGTGCCAGCAGTTTGGCGGCAGGGTATAGCACAGATACGCAGTATTTT
V: TRBV27
D: -
size: -
J: TRBJ2-3

CDR3: CAWSPLGLQETQYF
DNA: TGTGCCTGGAGCCCCTTGGGACTCCAAGAGACCCAGTACTTC
V: TRBV30
D: -
size: -
J: TRBJ2-5

CDR3: CASSLDRAGEYF
DNA: TGTGCCAGCAGCTTAGATCGCGCAGGGGAGTACTTC
V: TRBV11-2
D: -
size: -
J: TRBJ2-5

CDR3: CASSSGLALTQETQYF
DNA: TGTGCCAGCAGTTCAGGACTAGCTTTAACCCAAGAGACCCAGTACTTC
V: TRBV27
D: TRBD2
size: -
J: TRBJ2-5

CDR3: CASSASLGGNSPLHF
DNA: TGTGCCAGCAGCGCGTCCTTGGGTGGAAATTCACCCCTCCACTTT
V: TRBV5-4
D: -
size: -
J: TRBJ1-6

CDR3: CASSVGGTGETQYF
DNA: TGTGCCAGCAGCGTAGGAGGGACAGGGGAGACCCAGTACTTC
V: TRBV9
D: TRBD1
size: -
J: TRBJ2-5

CDR3: CASSDVGGRDYNEQFF
DNA: TGTGCCAGCAGCGACGTGGGCGGGAGGGACTACAATGAGCAGTTCTTC
V: TRBV7-9
D: TRBD2
size: -
J: TRBJ2-1

CDR3: CASSEPADPTDTQYF
DNA: TGTGCCAGCAGCGAGCCCGCGGACCCCACAGATACGCAGTATTTT
V: TRBV9
D: -
size: -
J: TRBJ2-3

CDR3: CASSPSPGSPGYF
DNA: TGTGCCAGCAGTCCATCCCCGGGGTCCCCTGGCTACTTC
V: TRBV28
D: -
size: -
J: TRBJ2-5

CDR3: CASSLGAGYEQYF
DNA: TGTGCCAGCAGCTTAGGGGCCGGCTACGAGCAGTACTTC
V: TRBV13
D: -
size: -
J: TRBJ2-7

CDR3: CATKGQNTEAFF
DNA: TGTGCCACCAAAGGACAGAACACTGAAGCTTTCTTT
V: TRBV13
D: -
size: -
J: TRBJ1-1

CDR3: CASSQDQGLNTEAFF
DNA: TGCGCCAGCAGCCAAGATCAGGGGCTGAACACTGAAGCTTTCTTT
V: TRBV4-1
D: -
size: -
J: TRBJ1-1

CDR3: CASSRILAGGETQYF
DNA: TGCGCCAGCAGCCGGATACTAGCGGGAGGAGAGACCCAGTACTTC
V: TRBV4-3
D: TRBD2
size: -
J: TRBJ2-5

CDR3: CASSFEAGGHNEQFF
DNA: TGTGCCAGCAGCTTCGAAGCGGGAGGGCACAATGAGCAGTTCTTC
V: TRBV7-6
D: TRBD2
size: -
J: TRBJ2-1

CDR3: CASSPGDVSGEKLFF
DNA: TGTGCCAGCAGCCCAGGTGACGTCTCCGGTGAAAAACTGTTTTTT
V: TRBV5-5
D: -
size: -
J: TRBJ1-4

CDR3: CASSFPTESSYEQYF
DNA: TGTGCCAGCAGCTTCCCCACGGAGTCCTCCTACGAGCAGTACTTC
V: TRBV13
D: -
size: -
J: TRBJ2-7